This TCR beta chain appears in the sequencing data of a study of technical replicates of blood from several donors. This clone was found once. Profiled with immunoSEQ multiplex PCR; TCRdb holds only in-frame clones, not every one. The sample lists about 56,000 clones; around 96% were seen once. The germline V and J ends were trimmed by 3 bases and 2 bases, with 11 bases remaining between them. Germline CDR1 is KGHSH and CDR2 is LQKENI. This CDR3 comprises 15 residues. The sample taken for sequencing was PBMCs. The origin of this receptor is a human donor in good health. Some clones in this sample may be carry-over from other donors' samples. The V gene is TRBV18, the J gene TRBJ1-3; D perhaps matches TRBD1 (6 bases). CDR3 DNA sequence: TGTGCCAGCTCACCCCGGGACACGACTGGAAACACCATATATTTT. Translation gives CASSPRDTTGNTIYF. The entire variable domain, with the rest obtained from reference TRBV18 and TRBJ1-3, is as follows: NAGVMQNPRHLVRRRGQEARLRCSPMKGHSHVYWYRQLPEEGLKFMVYLQKENIIDESGMPKERFSAEFPKEGPSILRIQQVVRGDSAAYFCASSPRDTTGNTIYFGEGSWLTVV.